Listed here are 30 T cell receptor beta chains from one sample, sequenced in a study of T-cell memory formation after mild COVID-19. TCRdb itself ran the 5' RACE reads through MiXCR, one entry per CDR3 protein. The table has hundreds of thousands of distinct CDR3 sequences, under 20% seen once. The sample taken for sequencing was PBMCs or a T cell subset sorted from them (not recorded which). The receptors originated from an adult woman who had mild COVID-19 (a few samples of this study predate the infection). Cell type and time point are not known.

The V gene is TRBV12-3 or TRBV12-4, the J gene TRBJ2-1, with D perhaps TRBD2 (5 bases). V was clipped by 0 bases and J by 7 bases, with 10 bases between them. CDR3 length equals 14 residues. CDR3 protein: CASSLAPRRNEQFF. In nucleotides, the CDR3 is TGTGCCAGCAGTTTAGCGCCAAGGAGGAATGAGCAGTTCTTC.

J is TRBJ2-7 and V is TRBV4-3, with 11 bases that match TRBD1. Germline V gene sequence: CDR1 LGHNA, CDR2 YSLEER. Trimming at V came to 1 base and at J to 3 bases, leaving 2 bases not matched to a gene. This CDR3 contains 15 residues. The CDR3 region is CASSQGTGGHYEQYF. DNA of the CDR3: TGCGCCAGCAGCCAAGGGACAGGGGGCCACTACGAGCAGTACTTC.

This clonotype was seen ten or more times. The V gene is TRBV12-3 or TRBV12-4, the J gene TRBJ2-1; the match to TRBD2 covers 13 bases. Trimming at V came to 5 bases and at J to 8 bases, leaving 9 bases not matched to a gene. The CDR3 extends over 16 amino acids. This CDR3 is CASSPSTSGGRDEQFF. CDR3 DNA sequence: TGTGCCAGCAGTCCGTCGACTAGCGGGGGGCGGGATGAGCAGTTCTTC.

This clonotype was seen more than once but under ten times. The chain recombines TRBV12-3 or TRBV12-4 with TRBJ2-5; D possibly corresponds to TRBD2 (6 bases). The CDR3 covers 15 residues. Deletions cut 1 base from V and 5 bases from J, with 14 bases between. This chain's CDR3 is CASSLGWGEKETQYF. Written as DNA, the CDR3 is TGTGCCAGCAGTTTAGGGTGGGGGGAGAAGGAGACCCAGTACTTC.

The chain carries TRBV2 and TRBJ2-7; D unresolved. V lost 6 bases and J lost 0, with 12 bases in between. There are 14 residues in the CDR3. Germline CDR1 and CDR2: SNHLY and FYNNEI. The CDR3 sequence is CASRKDRNSYEQYF. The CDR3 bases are TGTGCCAGCAGAAAGGACCGTAACTCCTACGAGCAGTACTTC.

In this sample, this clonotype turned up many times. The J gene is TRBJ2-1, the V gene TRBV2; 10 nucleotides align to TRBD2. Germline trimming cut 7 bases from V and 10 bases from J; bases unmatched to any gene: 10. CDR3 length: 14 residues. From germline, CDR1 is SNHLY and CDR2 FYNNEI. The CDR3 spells CASNGLAGVGEQFF. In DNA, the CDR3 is TGTGCCAGCAATGGGCTAGCGGGAGTTGGAGAGCAGTTCTTC.

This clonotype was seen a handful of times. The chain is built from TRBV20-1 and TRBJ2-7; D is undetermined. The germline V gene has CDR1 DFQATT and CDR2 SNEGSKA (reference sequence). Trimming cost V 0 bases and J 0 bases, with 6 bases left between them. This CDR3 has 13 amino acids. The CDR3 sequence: CSARDWSSYEQYF. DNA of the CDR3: TGCAGTGCTAGAGATTGGTCCTCCTACGAGCAGTACTTC.

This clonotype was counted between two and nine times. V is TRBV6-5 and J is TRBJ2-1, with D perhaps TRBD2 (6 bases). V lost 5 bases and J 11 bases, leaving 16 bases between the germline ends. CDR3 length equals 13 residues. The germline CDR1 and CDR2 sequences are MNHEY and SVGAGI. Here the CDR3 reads CASSNQRGLKQFF. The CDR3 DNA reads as TGTGCCAGCAGTAACCAAAGGGGACTGAAGCAGTTCTTC.

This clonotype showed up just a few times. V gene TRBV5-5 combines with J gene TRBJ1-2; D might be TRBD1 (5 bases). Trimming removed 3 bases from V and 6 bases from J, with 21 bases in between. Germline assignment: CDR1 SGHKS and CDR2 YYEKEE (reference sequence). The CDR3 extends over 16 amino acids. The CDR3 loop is CASSSLNRRGDDGYTF. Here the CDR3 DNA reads TGTGCCAGCAGCTCCCTGAATCGGAGGGGAGACGATGGCTACACCTTC.

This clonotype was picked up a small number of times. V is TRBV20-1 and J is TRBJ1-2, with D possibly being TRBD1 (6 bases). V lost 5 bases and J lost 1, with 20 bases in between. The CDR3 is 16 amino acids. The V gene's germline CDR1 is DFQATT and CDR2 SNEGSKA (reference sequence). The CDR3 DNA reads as TGCAGTGCTGTGCTACAGGGTTTTGGAGTTAACTATGGCTACACCTTC. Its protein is CSAVLQGFGVNYGYTF.

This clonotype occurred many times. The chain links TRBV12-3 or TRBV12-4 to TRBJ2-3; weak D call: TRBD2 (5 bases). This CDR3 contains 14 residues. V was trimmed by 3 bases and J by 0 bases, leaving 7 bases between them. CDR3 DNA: TGTGCCAGCAGTTTCGGCGGGAGCACAGATACGCAGTATTTT. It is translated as CASSFGGSTDTQYF.

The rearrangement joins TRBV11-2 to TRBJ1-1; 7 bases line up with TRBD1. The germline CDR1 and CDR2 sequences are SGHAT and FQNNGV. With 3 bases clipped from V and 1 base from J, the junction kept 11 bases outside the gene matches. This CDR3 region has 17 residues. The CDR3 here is CASSFPPPGQTNTEAFF. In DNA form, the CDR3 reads TGTGCCAGCAGCTTCCCTCCCCCGGGACAGACGAACACTGAAGCTTTCTTT.

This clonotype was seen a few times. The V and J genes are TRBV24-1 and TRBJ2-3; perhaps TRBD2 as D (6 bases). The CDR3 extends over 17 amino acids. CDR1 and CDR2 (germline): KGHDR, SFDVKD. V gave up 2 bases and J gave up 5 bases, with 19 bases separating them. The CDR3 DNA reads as TGTGCCACCAGTGATTCGGGCCGGGGGATGCGTGGAGATACGCAGTATTTT. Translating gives CATSDSGRGMRGDTQYF.

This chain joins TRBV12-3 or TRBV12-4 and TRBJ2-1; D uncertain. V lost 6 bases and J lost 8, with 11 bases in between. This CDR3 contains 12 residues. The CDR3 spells CASSPTAYEQFF. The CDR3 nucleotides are TGTGCCAGCAGCCCGACGGCGTATGAGCAGTTCTTC.

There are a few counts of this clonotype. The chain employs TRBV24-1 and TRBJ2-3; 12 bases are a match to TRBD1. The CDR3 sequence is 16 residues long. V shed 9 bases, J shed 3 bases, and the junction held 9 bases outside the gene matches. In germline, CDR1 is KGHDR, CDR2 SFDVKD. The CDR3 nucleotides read TGTGCCACCTCCTGGGGGGACAGGGGGCTGACAGATACGCAGTATTTT. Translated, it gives CATSWGDRGLTDTQYF.

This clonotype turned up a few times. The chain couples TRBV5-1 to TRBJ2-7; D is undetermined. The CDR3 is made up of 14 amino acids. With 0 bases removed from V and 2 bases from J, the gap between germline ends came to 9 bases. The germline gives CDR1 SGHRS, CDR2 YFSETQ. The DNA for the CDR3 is TGCGCCAGCAGCTTGGAAGGGTTAACCTACGAGCAGTACTTC. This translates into CASSLEGLTYEQYF.

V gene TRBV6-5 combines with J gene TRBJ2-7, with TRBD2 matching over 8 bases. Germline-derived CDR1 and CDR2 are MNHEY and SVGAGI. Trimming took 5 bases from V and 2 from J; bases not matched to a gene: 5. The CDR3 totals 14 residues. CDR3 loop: CASSQTSVPYEQYF. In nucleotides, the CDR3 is TGTGCCAGCAGTCAGACTAGCGTCCCCTACGAGCAGTACTTC.

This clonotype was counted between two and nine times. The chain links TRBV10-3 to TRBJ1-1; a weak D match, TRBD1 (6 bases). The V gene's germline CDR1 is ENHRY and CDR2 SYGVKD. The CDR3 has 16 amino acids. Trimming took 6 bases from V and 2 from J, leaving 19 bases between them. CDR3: CAISSRTQGQNTEAFF. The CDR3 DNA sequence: TGTGCCATCAGCTCTCGAACCCAGGGGCAAAACACTGAAGCTTTCTTT.

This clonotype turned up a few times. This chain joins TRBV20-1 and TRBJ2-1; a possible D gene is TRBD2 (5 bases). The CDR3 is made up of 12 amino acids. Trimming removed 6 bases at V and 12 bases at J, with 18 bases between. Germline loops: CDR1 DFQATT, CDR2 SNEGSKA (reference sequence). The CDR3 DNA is TGCAGTGCCCGCTTGGAAGAGGGTGGGCAGTTCTTC. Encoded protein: CSARLEEGGQFF.

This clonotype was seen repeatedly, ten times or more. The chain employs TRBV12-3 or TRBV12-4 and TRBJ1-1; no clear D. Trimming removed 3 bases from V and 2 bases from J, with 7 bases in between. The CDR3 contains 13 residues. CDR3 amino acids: CASSFGSNTEAFF. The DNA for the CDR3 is TGTGCCAGCAGTTTCGGTTCTAACACTGAAGCTTTCTTT.

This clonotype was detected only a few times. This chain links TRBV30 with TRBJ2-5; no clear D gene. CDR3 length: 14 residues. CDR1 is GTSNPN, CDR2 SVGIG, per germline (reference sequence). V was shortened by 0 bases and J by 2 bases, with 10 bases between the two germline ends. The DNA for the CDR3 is TGTGCCTGGAGTGTAGGCTCCTTACAAGAGACCCAGTACTTC. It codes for CAWSVGSLQETQYF.

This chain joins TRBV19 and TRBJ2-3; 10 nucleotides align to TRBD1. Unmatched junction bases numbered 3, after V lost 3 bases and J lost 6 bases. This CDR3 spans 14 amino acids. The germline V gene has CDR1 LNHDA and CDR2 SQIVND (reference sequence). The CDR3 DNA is TGTGCCAGTAGTATTGGGGACAGGGGTGATACGCAGTATTTT. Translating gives CASSIGDRGDTQYF.

In DNA, the CDR3 is TGCAGTGCTAGAGAGTGGCAGACCCCTTTCTCCTACGAGCAGTACTTC. Translated: CSAREWQTPFSYEQYF. V usage is TRBV20-1 and J usage is TRBJ2-7; D not resolved. The CDR3 is 16 residues long. Germline V gene sequence: CDR1 DFQATT, CDR2 SNEGSKA (reference sequence). V was clipped by 0 bases and J by 0 bases, with 15 bases between them.

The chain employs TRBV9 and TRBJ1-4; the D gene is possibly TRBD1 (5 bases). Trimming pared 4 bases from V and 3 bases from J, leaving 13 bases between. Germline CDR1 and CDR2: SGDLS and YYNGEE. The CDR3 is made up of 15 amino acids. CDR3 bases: TGTGCCAGCAGCCCTCGGGACTTATCTAATGAAAAACTGTTTTTT. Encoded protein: CASSPRDLSNEKLFF.

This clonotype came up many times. For the CDR3, the DNA is TGTGCCAGCAGCCCCCCCGACAGGGGATCCTACGAGCAGTACTTC. Protein: CASSPPDRGSYEQYF. The chain recombines TRBV7-9 with TRBJ2-7, with 8 positions matching TRBD1. The ends lost 5 bases at V and 1 base at J; junction bases unmatched: 7. Germline V gene data show CDR1 as SEHNR and CDR2 as FQNEAQ (reference sequence). This CDR3 region has 15 residues.

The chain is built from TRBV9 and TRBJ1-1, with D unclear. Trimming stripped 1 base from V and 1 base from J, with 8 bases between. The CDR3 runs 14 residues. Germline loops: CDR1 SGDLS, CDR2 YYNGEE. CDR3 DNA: TGTGCCAGCAGCGTACGAGGAGAGAACACTGAAGCTTTCTTT. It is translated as CASSVRGENTEAFF.

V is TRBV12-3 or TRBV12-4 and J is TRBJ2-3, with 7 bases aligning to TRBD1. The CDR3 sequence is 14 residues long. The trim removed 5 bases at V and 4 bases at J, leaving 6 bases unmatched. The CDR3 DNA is TGTGCCAGCAGTCACGGACAGGAGGCAGATACGCAGTATTTT. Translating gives CASSHGQEADTQYF.

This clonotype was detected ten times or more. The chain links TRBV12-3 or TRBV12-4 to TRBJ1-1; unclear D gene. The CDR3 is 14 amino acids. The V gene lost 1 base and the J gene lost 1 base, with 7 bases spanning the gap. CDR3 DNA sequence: TGTGCCAGCAGTTTAGAGGGATGGAACACTGAAGCTTTCTTT. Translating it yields CASSLEGWNTEAFF.

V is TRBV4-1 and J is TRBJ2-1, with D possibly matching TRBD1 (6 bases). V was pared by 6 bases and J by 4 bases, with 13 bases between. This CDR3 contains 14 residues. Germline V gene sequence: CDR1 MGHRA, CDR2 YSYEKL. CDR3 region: CASSWRTDYNEQFF. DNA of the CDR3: TGCGCCAGCAGTTGGAGGACAGATTACAATGAGCAGTTCTTC.

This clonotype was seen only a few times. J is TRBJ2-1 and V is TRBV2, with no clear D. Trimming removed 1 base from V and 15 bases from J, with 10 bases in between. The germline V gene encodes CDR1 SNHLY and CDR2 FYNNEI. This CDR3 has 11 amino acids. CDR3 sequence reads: CASSEEGPWFF. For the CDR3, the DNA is TGTGCCAGCAGTGAAGAGGGCCCCTGGTTCTTC.